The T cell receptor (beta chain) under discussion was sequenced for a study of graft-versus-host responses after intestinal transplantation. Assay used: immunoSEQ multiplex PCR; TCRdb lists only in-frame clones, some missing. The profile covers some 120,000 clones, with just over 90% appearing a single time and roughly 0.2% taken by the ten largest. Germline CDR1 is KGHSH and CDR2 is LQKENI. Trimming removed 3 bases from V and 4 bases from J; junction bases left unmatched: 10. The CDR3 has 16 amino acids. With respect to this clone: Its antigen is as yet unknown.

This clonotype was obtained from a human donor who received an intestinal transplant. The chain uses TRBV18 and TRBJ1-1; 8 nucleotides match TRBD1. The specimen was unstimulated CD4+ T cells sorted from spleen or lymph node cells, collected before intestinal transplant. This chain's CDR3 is CASSPLGQGRITEAFF. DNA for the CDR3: TGTGCCAGCTCACCCCTAGGACAGGGAAGAATCACTGAAGCTTTCTTT.